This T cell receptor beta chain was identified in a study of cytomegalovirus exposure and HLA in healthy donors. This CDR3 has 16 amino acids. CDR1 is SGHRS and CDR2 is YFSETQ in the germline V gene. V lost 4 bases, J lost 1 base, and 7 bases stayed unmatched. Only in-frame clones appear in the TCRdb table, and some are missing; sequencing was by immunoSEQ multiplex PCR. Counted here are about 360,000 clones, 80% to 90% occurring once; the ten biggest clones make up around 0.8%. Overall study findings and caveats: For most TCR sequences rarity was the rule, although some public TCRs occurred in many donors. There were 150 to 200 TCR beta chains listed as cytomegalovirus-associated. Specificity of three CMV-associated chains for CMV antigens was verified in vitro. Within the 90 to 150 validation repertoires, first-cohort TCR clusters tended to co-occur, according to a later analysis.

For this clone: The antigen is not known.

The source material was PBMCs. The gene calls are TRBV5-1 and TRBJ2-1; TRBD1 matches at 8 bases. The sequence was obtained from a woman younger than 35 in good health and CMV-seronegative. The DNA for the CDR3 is TGCGCCAGCAGCATCTCAGGGGGCGCGTCCTACAATGAGCAGTTCTTC. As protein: CASSISGGASYNEQFF.